This T cell receptor beta chain was profiled in a study of identical twins (dated by TCRdb to 2015 to 2016). Context from the whole study: TCR alpha and beta repertoires from monozygotic twins, unrelated adults of various ages and cord blood were deep-sequenced to test whether fetal clonotypes persist. To rule out contamination, replicate twin experiments were performed at different times with different library preparation protocols.

Overall study outcomes, separate from this receptor: Recombination models systematically underestimated out-of-frame TCR alpha sharing in monozygotic twins but agreed with sharing between unrelated individuals. Abundant cord blood beta clonotypes carried fewer insertions; young adult naive repertoires showed a weaker similar trend, while memory repertoires showed none. Compared with coincidental sharing between unrelated individuals, out-of-frame TCR alpha sequences shared between twins had an excess of sequences with low generation probability. A weaker excess of twin sharing was found in beta out-of-frame sequences because the signal-to-noise ratio was lowered by fewer shared sequences. Zero-insertion analyses could be partly confounded by invariant T cells such as MAIT and iNKT, though diverse VJ usage argued against such confounding for most clonotypes. Because the same donors could not be followed over many years, the conclusions relied on cross-sectional statistical analysis.

Inclusive of the bounding cysteine and phenylalanine, the CDR3 is 13 residues long. Only the CDR3 DNA stays, 39 bases, in frame from base 1. CDR1 and CDR2 (LNHNV, YYDKDF) derive from the germline V gene (reference sequence). V is reduced by 1 base and J by 7 bases, leaving a spacing of 10 bases between them. In the case of this clonotype: Its recognized antigen is unknown. No base quality information exists; no much larger clone differs at one position.

Every donor was a healthy Caucasian. Using Miltenyi CD45RO+ enrichment and human naive T-cell isolation kits, memory (CD45RO+) and naive T cells were isolated from PBMC. Libraries were built with 5' RACE. This sample was sequenced with an Illumina HiSeq 2000. A universal primer binding site was added through template switching, and the final cDNA carried a unique molecular identifier so that TCR cDNA molecules could be counted accurately. Specific primers in the conserved constant-segment region were used to synthesize first-strand cDNA for the TCR alpha and beta chains. To control for contamination, each cDNA library was double barcoded with a SMART-Mk sample barcode plus Illumina barcodes. TruSeq adapter sequences, together with Illumina sample barcodes, were added in two successive PCR steps. The Illumina HiSeq platform was used with custom primers to sequence TCR alpha and beta cDNA libraries. The original pipeline was this. MiGEC processed the raw reads to extract unique molecular identifiers, while MiXCR was used to determine the CDR3 positions. Recombination models were inferred per individual with the repgenHMM and IGoR tools using an EM algorithm. Shared clonotype analysis was performed with the tcR package in R, normalizing sharing by the product of cloneset sizes. To study raw recombination without the effects of thymic and clonal selection, out-of-frame nonproductive sequences were analyzed. TCRdb took the public reads, trimmed them with fastp at Q25, ran MiXCR for clone calling and kept in-frame beta chains. A single entry per CDR3 protein holds the most common genes and DNA from its merged rows. The V and J calls and clone size are TCRdb's, not the authors'. Here the sample has about 220,000 distinct CDR3 sequences; about a tenth occur a single time. The ten top clones hold around 5.1% of the sample.

The V and J segments used are TRBV15 and TRBJ1-2; a confident D gene designation cannot be given. This receptor was obtained from a woman between 18 and 30 years old in good health. The material sequenced was memory (CD45RO+) T cells sorted from blood. The sample's cell subset or site label is to be understood as: CD45RO+ enriched T cells. The DNA is TGTGCCACCAGCAGAGTAGGGAGGGTTGGCTACACCTTC. It specifies CATSRVGRVGYTF.